This TCR beta chain was documented in a study of T cells in localized non-small cell lung cancer. Findings and caveats of the study: Higher T cell density in the blood was associated with longer overall survival, whereas higher adjacent-lung clonality associated with shorter survival. Clonality of T cells reached its maximum in uninvolved adjacent lung, surpassing tumor.

V trimming: 5 bases; J trimming: 2 bases; junction bases outside the gene matches: 9. The CDR3 totals 16 residues. Germline assignment: CDR1 GTSNPN and CDR2 SVGIG (reference sequence). Only in-frame clones appear in the TCRdb table, and some are missing; sequencing was by immunoSEQ multiplex PCR. Of approximately 100,000 clones detected, roughly 90% appear once; the ten largest clones hold roughly 4.3%. Regarding this clone: What it binds is not known.

The sequenced sample was PBMCs, obtained before any cancer treatment. The chain has TRBV30 and TRBJ2-6; 7 bases line up with TRBD1. The clonotype originates from a woman aged 35-75 years with stage II squamous cell lung carcinoma. In nucleotides, the CDR3 is TGTGCCTGGGGACCAACAGGGGTGGCTGGGGCCAACGTCCTGACTTTC. Translated: CAWGPTGVAGANVLTF.